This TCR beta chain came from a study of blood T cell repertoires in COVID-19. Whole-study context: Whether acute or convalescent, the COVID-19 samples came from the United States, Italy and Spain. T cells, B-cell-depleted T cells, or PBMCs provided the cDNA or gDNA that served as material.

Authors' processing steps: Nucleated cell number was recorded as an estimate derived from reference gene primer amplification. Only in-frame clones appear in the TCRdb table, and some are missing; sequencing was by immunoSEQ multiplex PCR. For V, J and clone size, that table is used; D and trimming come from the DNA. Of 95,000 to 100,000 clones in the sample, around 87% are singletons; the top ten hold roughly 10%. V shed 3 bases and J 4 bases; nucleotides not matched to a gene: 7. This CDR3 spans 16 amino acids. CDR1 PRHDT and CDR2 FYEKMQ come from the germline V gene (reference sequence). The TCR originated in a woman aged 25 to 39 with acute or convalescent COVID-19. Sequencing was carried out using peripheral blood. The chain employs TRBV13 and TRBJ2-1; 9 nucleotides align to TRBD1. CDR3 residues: CASSFHGTGTYNEQFF. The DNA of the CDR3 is TGTGCCAGCAGCTTTCACGGGACAGGGACTTACAATGAGCAGTTCTTC.